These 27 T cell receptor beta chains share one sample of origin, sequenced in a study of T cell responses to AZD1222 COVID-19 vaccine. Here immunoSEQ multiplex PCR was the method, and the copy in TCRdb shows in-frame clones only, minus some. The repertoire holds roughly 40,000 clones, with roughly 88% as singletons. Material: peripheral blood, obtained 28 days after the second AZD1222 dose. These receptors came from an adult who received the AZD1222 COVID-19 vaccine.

The CDR3 sequence is CASSSGTSGGYQETQYF. The CDR3 coding sequence is TGTGCCAGCAGTTCCGGGACTAGCGGGGGGTACCAAGAGACCCAGTACTTC. The chain couples TRBV7-3 to TRBJ2-5, with 15 bases aligning to TRBD2. This CDR3 comprises 17 residues. J lost 0 bases, V lost 6 bases, and 5 bases had no gene match. The germline gives CDR1 SGHTA, CDR2 FQGTGA.

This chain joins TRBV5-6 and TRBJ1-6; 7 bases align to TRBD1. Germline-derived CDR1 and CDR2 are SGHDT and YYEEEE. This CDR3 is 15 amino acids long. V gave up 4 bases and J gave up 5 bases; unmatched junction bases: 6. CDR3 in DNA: TGTGCCAGCAGCCCCAGAACAGGGGATAATTCACCCCTCCACTTT. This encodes CASSPRTGDNSPLHF.

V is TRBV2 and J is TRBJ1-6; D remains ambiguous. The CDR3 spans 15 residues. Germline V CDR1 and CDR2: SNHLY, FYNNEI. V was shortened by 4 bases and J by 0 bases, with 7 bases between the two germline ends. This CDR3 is CASSGDISYNSPLHF. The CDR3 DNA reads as TGTGCCAGCAGTGGAGACATCTCCTATAATTCACCCCTCCACTTT.

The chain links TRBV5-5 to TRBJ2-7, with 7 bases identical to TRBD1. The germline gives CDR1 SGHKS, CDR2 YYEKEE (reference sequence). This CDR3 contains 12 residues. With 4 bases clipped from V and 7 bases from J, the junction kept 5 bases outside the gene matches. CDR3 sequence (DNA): TGTGCCAGCAGCACGACAGGGTATGAGCAGTACTTC. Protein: CASSTTGYEQYF.

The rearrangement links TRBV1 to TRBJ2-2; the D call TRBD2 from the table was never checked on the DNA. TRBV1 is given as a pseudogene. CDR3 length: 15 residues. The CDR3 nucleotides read TGCACCAGCAGCCCCCGTTCTCTAGGTACCGGGGAGCTGTTTTTT. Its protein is CTSSPRSLGTGELFF.

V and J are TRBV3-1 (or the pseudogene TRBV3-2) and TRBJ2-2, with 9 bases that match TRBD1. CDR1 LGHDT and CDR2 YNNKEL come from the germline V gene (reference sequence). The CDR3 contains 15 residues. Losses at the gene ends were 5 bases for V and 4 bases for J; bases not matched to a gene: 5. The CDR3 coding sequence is TGTGCCAGCAGCTTTCGGACAGGGGCCACCGGGGAGCTGTTTTTT. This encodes CASSFRTGATGELFF.

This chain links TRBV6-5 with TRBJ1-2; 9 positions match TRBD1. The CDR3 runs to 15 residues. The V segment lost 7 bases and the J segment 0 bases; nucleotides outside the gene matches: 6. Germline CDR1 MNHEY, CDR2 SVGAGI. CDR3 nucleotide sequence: TGTGCCAGCAATACAGGGGGCACGGCTAACTATGGCTACACCTTC. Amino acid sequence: CASNTGGTANYGYTF.

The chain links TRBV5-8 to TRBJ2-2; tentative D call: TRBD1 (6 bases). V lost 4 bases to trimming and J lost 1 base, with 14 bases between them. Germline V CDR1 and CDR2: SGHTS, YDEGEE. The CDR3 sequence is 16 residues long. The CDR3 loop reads CASSAPGALNTGELFF. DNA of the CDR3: TGTGCCAGCAGCGCCCCAGGGGCTCTGAACACCGGGGAGCTGTTTTTT.

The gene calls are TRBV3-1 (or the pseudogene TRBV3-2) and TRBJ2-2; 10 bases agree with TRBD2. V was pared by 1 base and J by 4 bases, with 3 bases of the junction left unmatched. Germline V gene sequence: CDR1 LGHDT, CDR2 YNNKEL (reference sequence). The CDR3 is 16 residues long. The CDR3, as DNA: TGTGCCAGCAGCCAAGGGTCTAGCGGGAGCACCGGGGAGCTGTTTTTT. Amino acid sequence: CASSQGSSGSTGELFF.

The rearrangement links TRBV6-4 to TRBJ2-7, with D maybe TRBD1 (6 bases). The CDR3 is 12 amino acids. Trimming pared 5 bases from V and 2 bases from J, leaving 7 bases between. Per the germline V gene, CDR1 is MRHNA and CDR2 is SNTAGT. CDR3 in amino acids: CASSRQAYEQYF. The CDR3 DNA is TGTGCCAGCAGTCGACAGGCCTACGAGCAGTACTTC.

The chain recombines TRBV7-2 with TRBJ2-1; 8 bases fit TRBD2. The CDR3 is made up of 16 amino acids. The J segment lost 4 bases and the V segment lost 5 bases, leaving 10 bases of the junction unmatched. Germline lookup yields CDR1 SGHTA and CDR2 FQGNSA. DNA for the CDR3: TGTGCCAGCAGCGCGGTAGCGGGGAGTACGTACAATGAGCAGTTCTTC. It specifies CASSAVAGSTYNEQFF.

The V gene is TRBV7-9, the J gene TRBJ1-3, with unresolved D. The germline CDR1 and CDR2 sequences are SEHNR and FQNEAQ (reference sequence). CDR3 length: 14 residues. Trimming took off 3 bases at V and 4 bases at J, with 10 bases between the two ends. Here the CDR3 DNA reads TGTGCCAGCAGCTTCTCCGGGCTCGGAAACACCATATATTTT. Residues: CASSFSGLGNTIYF. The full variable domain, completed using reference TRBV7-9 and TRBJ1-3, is DTGVSQNPRHKITKRGQNVTFRCDPISEHNRLYWYRQTLGQGPEFLTYFQNEAQLEKSRLLSDRFSAERPKGSFSTLEIQRTEQGDSAMYLCASSFSGLGNTIYFGEGSWLTVV.

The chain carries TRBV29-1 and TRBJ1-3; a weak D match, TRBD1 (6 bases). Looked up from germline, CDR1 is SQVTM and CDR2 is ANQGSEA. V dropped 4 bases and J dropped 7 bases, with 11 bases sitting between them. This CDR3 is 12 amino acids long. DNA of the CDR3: TGCAGCGTTGGCGGAGGGGGTAACACCATATATTTT. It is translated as CSVGGGGNTIYF.

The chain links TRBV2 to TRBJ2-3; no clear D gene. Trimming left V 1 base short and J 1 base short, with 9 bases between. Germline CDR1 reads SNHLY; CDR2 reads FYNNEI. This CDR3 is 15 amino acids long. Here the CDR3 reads CASSEGQDRTDTQYF. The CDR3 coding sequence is TGTGCCAGCAGTGAAGGGCAGGACCGCACAGATACGCAGTATTTT.

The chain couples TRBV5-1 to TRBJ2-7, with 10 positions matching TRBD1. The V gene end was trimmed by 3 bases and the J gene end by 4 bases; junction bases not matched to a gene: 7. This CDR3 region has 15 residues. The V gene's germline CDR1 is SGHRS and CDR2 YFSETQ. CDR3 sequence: CASSSVGQGRYEQYF. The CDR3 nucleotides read TGCGCCAGCAGCTCGGTGGGACAGGGGAGATACGAGCAGTACTTC. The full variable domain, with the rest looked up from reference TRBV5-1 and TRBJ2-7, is KAGVTQTPRYLIKTRGQQVTLSCSPISGHRSVSWYQQTPGQGLQFLFEYFSETQRNKGNFPGRFSGRQFSNSRSEMNVSTLELGDSALYLCASSSVGQGRYEQYFGPGTRLTVT.

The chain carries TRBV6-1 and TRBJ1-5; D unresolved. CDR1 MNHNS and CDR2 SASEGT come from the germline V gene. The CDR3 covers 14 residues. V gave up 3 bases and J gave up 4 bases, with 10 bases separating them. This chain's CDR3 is CASSDRKPNQPQHF. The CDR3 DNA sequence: TGTGCCAGCAGTGATCGGAAGCCGAATCAGCCCCAGCATTTT.

Written as DNA, the CDR3 is TGTGCCAGCAGCCCCGGAGAGACCCAGTACTTC. It yields the protein CASSPGETQYF. The rearrangement joins TRBV7-8 to TRBJ2-5, with no clear D. Germline V CDR1 and CDR2: SGHVS, FQNEAQ. The CDR3 is 11 amino acids. With 5 bases removed from V and 4 bases from J, the gap between germline ends came to 5 bases.

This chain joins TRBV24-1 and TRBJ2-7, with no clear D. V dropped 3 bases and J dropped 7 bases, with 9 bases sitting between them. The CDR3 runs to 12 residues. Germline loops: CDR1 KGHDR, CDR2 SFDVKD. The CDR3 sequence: CATSDPRGEQYF. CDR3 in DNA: TGTGCCACCAGTGATCCACGTGGGGAGCAGTACTTC.

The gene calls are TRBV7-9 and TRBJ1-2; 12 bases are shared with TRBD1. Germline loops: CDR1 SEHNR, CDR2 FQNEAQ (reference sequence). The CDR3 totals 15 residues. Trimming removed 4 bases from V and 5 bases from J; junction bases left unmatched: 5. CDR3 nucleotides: TGTGCCAGCAGCTCGGGACAGGGGGCCTGGTATGGCTACACCTTC. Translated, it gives CASSSGQGAWYGYTF. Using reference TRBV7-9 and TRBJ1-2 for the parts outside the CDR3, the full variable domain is DTGVSQNPRHKITKRGQNVTFRCDPISEHNRLYWYRQTLGQGPEFLTYFQNEAQLEKSRLLSDRFSAERPKGSFSTLEIQRTEQGDSAMYLCASSSGQGAWYGYTFGSGTRLTVV.

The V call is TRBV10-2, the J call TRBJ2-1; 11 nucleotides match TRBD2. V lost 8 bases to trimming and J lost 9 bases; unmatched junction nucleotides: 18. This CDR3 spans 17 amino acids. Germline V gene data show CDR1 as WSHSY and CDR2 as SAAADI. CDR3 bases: TGCGCCAGCCAAGATACCTTTAGCGGGAGGGCCTCGCCTGAGCAGTTCTTC. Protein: CASQDTFSGRASPEQFF.

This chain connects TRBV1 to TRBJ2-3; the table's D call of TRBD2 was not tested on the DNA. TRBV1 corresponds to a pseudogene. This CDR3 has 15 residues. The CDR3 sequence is CTSSQQRGKCGTQYF. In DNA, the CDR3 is TGCACCAGCAGCCAACAGCGGGGGAAGTGTGGTACGCAGTATTTT.

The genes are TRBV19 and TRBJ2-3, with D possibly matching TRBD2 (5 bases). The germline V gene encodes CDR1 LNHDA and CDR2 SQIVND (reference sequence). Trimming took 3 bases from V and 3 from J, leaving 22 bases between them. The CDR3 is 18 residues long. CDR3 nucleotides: TGTGCCAGTAGTATCGACCCCGGACTCGTCAGACGGACAGATACGCAGTATTTT. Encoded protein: CASSIDPGLVRRTDTQYF.

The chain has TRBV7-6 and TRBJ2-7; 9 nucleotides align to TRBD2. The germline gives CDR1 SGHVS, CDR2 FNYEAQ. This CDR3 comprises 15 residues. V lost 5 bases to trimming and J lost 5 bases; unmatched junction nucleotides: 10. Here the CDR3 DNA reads TGTGCCAGCAGCACGCGCGGGGGGGGGCTGGACGAGCAGTACTTC. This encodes CASSTRGGGLDEQYF. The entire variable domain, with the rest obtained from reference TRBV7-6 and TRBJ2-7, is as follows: GAGVSQSPRYKVTKRGQDVALRCDPISGHVSLYWYRQALGQGPEFLTYFNYEAQQDKSGLPNDRFSAERPEGSISTLTIQRTEQRDSAMYRCASSTRGGGLDEQYFGPGTRLTVT.

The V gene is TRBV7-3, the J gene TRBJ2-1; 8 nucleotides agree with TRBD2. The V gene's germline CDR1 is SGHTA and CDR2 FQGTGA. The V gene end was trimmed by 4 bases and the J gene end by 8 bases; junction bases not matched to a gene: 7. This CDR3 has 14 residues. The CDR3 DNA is TGTGCCAGCAGCTCGTCCGGGACTAGGCATGAGCAGTTCTTC. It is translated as CASSSSGTRHEQFF.

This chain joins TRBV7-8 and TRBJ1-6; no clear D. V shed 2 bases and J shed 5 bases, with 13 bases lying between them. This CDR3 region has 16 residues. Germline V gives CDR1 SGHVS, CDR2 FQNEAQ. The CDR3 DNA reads TGTGCCAGCAGCTTATTGATTCGGGCTAATAATTCACCCCTCCACTTT. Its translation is CASSLLIRANNSPLHF.

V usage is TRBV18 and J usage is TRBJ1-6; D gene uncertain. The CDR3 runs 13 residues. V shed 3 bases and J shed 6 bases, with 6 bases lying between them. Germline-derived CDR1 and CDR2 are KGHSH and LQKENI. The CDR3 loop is CASSPGSNSPLHF. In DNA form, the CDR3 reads TGTGCCAGCTCACCGGGGTCTAATTCACCCCTCCACTTT.

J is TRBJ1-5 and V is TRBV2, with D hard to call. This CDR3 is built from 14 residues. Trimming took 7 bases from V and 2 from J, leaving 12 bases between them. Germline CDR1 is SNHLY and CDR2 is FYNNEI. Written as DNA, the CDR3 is TGTGCCAGCACTAGAACCGAAGGCAATCAGCCCCAGCATTTT. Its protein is CASTRTEGNQPQHF.